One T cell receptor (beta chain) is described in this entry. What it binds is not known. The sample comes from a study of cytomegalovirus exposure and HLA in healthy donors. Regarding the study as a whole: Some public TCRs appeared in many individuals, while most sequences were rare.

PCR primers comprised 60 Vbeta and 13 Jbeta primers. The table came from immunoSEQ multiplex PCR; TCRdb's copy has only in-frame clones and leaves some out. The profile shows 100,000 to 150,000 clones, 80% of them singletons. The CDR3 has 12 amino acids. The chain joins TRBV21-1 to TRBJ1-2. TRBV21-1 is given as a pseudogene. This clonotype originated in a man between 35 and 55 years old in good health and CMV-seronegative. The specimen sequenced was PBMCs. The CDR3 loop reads CARPGGNYGYTF. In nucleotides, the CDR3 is TGTGCCAGGCCCGGGGGTAACTATGGCTACACCTTC.